A selection of T cell receptor beta chains follows, all from one sample in a study of T cells after posttransplantation cyclophosphamide. Sequencing was performed with immunoSEQ multiplex PCR; in TCRdb, only in-frame clones are kept and a portion is missing. The sample lists about 22,000 clones, about nine tenths occurring once. The sequences come from PBMCs, collected after allogeneic stem cell transplant with posttransplant cyclophosphamide. These TCRs come from a female patient aged 25-39 years who received an allogeneic stem cell transplant from an unrelated donor, was CMV-positive, and had no GVHD. A subset of T cells may come from the graft donor. Each CDR3 is given with its conserved first and last residue. Each record gives: V gene, CDR3 length, J gene, D gene, clone size, CDR3 protein, CDR3 DNA. D genes are given only for firm matches. Where a row states a size, it is once, few, many or the class of an expanded clone; other rows omit it.

>TRBV7-7|16|TRBJ2-2|TRBD1|.
CASSITGTGGIGELFF
TGTGCCAGCAGCATTACCGGGACAGGGGGGATCGGGGAGCTGTTTTTT
>TRBV11-1|17|TRBJ2-3|TRBD2|.
CASSFLGPGLETDTQYF
TGTGCCAGCAGTTTTCTGGGACCGGGACTAGAAACAGATACGCAGTATTTT
>TRBV19|15|TRBJ2-1|.|.
CASSALGWTSNEQFF
TGTGCCAGTAGTGCCCTGGGTTGGACAAGCAATGAGCAGTTCTTC
>TRBV7-9|14|TRBJ2-7|.|.
CASSFGLALSEQYF
TGTGCCAGCAGCTTTGGTCTAGCCCTCAGCGAGCAGTACTTC
>TRBV9|16|TRBJ2-3|TRBD2|.
CASSVGKGTSPDTQYF
TGTGCCAGCAGCGTAGGGAAGGGGACTAGTCCAGATACGCAGTATTTT
>TRBV28|16|TRBJ1-4|.|.
CASSSGRGAEREKLFF
TGTGCCAGCAGTTCCGGGCGGGGGGCCGAGCGAGAAAAACTGTTTTTT
>TRBV5-1|14|TRBJ1-1|.|.
CASSSQGLHTEAFF
TGCGCCAGCAGCTCGCAGGGGTTGCACACTGAAGCTTTCTTT
>TRBV6-5|15|TRBJ2-7|.|.
CASSLDTMASYEQYF
TGTGCCAGCAGCTTGGACACAATGGCGTCCTACGAGCAGTACTTC
>TRBV18|14|TRBJ2-5|.|once
CASSPWHYQETQYF
TGTGCCAGCTCACCGTGGCACTATCAAGAGACCCAGTACTTC
>TRBV10-3|14|TRBJ2-1|.|.
CAISESNPGREQFF
TGTGCCATCAGTGAGTCGAACCCGGGGAGAGAACAGTTCTTC
>TRBV4-1|15|TRBJ1-1|TRBD1|.
CASSQVKTGAVRAFF
TGCGCCAGCAGCCAAGTGAAAACAGGGGCCGTTCGCGCTTTCTTT
>TRBV28|16|TRBJ1-4|.|.
CASSIIQGTANEKLFF
TGTGCCAGCAGTATCATACAGGGAACCGCTAATGAAAAACTGTTTTTT
>TRBV19|15|TRBJ2-7|.|.
CASSPGQGISYEQYF
TGTGCCAGTAGCCCGGGGCAGGGGATCTCCTACGAGCAGTACTTC
>TRBV6-5|14|TRBJ2-1|.|.
CASSYLAFEAEQFF
TGTGCCAGCAGTTACCTCGCCTTTGAGGCTGAGCAGTTCTTC
>TRBV7-6|15|TRBJ1-5|.|once
CASSLASQGYQPQHF
TGTGCCAGCAGCTTAGCCTCACAGGGTTATCAGCCCCAGCATTTT
>TRBV28|14|TRBJ2-7|.|.
CASSHSAGSYEQYF
TGTGCCAGCAGCCATTCAGCAGGGTCCTACGAGCAGTACTTC